The following is a T cell receptor (beta chain) sequence with its context. As processed by the authors: Amplifying reference gene primers gave estimates of nucleated cell counts. Generated by immunoSEQ multiplex PCR, the TCRdb table keeps only in-frame clones and is missing some. The V and J calls and clone size were taken over from that table, and D and trimming were inferred from the DNA. The sample has about 270,000 clones; 80% to 95% are singletons. Trimming pared 2 bases from V and 5 bases from J, leaving 22 bases between. The germline CDR1 and CDR2 sequences are MDHEN and SYDVKM. This CDR3 is 17 amino acids long. These data come from a study of blood T cell repertoires in COVID-19. Across the study: Some COVID-19 samples were acute and others convalescent; all came from the United States, Italy and Spain. The cDNA or gDNA used as material had been derived from T cells, B-cell-depleted T cells, or PBMCs.

Living in under 30 US areas, the participants were between about 18 and 95 years of age. The chain joins TRBV28 to TRBJ2-7; D not resolved. The TCR comes from a man aged 35-49 years who had been exposed to COVID-19. The sequenced sample consisted of PBMCs or T cells enriched from blood (not recorded which). The CDR3 is CASSLTLPAALEDEQYF. The CDR3 region has the DNA TGTGCCAGCAGTTTAACCCTCCCCGCAGCCCTCGAGGACGAGCAGTACTTC.